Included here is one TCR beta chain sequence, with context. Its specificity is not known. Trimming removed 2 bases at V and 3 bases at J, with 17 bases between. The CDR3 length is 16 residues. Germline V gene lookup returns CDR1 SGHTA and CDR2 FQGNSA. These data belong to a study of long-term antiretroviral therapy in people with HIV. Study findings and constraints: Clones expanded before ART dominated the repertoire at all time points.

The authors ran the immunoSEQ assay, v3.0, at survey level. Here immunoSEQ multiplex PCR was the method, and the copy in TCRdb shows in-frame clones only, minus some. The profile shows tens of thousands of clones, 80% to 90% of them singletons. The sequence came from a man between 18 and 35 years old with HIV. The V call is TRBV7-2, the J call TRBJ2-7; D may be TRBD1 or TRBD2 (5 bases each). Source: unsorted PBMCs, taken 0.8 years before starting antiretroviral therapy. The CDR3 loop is CASSLISGRGDYEQYF. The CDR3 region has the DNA TGTGCCAGCAGCTTAATATCAGGGAGAGGTGACTACGAGCAGTACTTC.